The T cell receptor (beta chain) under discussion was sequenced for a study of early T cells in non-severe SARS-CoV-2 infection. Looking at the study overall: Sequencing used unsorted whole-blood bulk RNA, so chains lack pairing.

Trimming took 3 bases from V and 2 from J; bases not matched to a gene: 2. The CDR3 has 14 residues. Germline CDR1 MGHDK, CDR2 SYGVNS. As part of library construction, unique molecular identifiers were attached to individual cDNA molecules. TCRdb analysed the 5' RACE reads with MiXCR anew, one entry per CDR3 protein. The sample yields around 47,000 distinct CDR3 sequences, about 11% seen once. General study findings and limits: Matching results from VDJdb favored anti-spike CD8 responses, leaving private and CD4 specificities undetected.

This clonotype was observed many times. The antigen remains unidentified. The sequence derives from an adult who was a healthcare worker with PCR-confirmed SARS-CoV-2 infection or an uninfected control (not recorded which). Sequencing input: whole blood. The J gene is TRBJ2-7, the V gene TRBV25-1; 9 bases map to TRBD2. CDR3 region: CASSDLAGAYEQYF. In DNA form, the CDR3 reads TGTGCCAGCAGTGACTTAGCGGGGGCCTACGAGCAGTACTTC.